Described below is a single T cell receptor (beta chain) sequence and its context. This clonotype has ten or more counts. The specificity of this receptor is unknown. There are no base qualities to consult, and no much larger clone falls within one base. Set within a cohort of healthcare workers in London, UK, this nested case-control study involved weekly PCR testing of nasopharyngeal swabs along with blood sampling. Healthcare workers were recruited between 23 and 31 March 2020, during the week of the UK lockdown, and were followed weekly for up to roughly 15 weeks. The CDR1 and CDR2 encoded by the germline V gene (reference sequence) are LNHNV and YYDKDF. The germline ends are 20 bases apart after V is trimmed by 3 bases and J by 2 bases. Including cysteine and phenylalanine, the CDR3 has 18 amino acids. The kept DNA is CDR3 alone, 54 bases in frame from the first base. These data come from a study of early T cells in non-severe SARS-CoV-2 infection (dated by TCRdb to the early 2020s). As for the study more broadly: Bulk RNA from unsorted whole blood was used for TCR sequencing, so alpha and beta chains could not be paired.

Study-level results and caveats: Matching against VDJdb was skewed toward anti-spike CD8 responses, likely underestimated virus-specific expansions, and missed private and CD4 specificities.

The library was produced with 5' RACE. TCRdb lists the instrument as NextSeq 500. To correct for sequencing error and PCR bias, the TCR library protocol tagged individual cDNA molecules with unique molecular identifiers. Sequencing covered both TCR alpha and beta chains, and within each sample the abundances of alpha and beta sequences were tightly co-correlated. As for the original processing: V gene, J gene and CDR3 annotation of TCR sequences was performed with Decombinator V4. TCRs were defined as expanded if a significant change between any two time points was detected under a Poisson model with p below 0.0001. Abundances of TCRs were expressed as counts per million after normalisation to the total number of TCRs sequenced in each sample. MAIT TCRs were defined by TRAV1-2 paired with TRAJ12, TRAJ20 or TRAJ33, and iNKT TCRs by TRAV10 paired with TRAJ18. VDJdb, accessed 1 November 2021, was searched for CMV, EBV and SARS-CoV-2 annotated TCRs, excluding TCRs annotated for multiple antigens. The public reads were reprocessed in TCRdb via fastp at Q25 and MiXCR, keeping in-frame beta chains. Entries are consolidated by CDR3 protein sequence, retaining the most common genes and DNA. TCRdb's processing, not the authors', yielded these V and J calls. In all, the sample holds roughly 81,000 distinct CDR3 sequences, and 12% of those were seen once. Approximately 2.4% of the sample is held by the ten biggest clonotypes.

The sequence links TRBV15 to TRBJ2-1; the D region may be TRBD1 or TRBD2, each matching 5 bases equally. Sample: whole blood. The TCR comes from an adult who was a healthcare worker with PCR-confirmed SARS-CoV-2 infection or an uninfected control (not recorded which). The CDR3 reads CATSSLLLGRQTYNEQFF. The DNA is TGTGCCACCAGCAGTCTCCTTTTGGGACGTCAGACCTACAATGAGCAGTTCTTC.